This T cell receptor (beta chain) appears in the sequencing data of a study of blood T cell repertoires in COVID-19. Study details: The analysed material was cDNA or gDNA that came from T cells, B-cell-depleted T cells, or PBMCs.

There are many counts of this clone. In the authors' workflow: It was from reference gene primer amplification that nucleated cell counts were estimated. Repertoires were generated with immunoSEQ multiplex PCR, while TCRdb's copy carries only in-frame clones and drops some. V and J calls and clone size are given by that table; D and trimming were obtained from the DNA. Seen here are 150,000 to 200,000 clones, roughly 80% observed once, and the top ten hold around 20%. CDR3 length: 12 amino acids. V lost 1 base, J lost 8 bases, and 8 bases lay in between. Germline CDR1 and CDR2: SEHNR and FQNEAQ (reference sequence).

The genes are TRBV7-9 and TRBJ1-2, with D hard to call. Sequenced material: peripheral blood. This receptor was identified in a woman of 80 years or more with acute or convalescent COVID-19. DNA of the CDR3: TGTGCCAGCAGCTTAGAATCGCGGGGCTACACCTTC. It codes for CASSLESRGYTF.